This is a list of T cell receptor beta chains from one sample in a study of shared clonotypes between healthy human individuals. Only in-frame clones appear in the TCRdb table, and some are missing; sequencing was by immunoSEQ multiplex PCR. The repertoire holds 1.4 million or so clones, with around 98.5% as singletons. Sequences were obtained from naive CD4+ T cells sorted from blood. These receptors were collected from a man aged 25-45 years in good health. CDR3s include the opening cysteine and the closing phenylalanine or tryptophan. D genes are given only for firm matches. The size of a clone is reported for some rows only, either as once, few or many, or as a class for expanded clones.

clone_size d_call j_call v_call cdr3_aa cdr3_nt
. . TRBJ1-3 TRBV9 CASSPRGEASGNTIYF TGTGCCAGCAGCCCGAGGGGAGAAGCCTCTGGAAACACCATATATTTT
. TRBD1 TRBJ2-4 TRBV27 CASREYGTDTAKNIQYF TGTGCCAGCAGGGAGTACGGGACAGACACAGCCAAAAACATTCAGTACTTC
. . TRBJ2-6 TRBV28 CASRQAGANVLTF TGTGCCAGCAGACAAGCTGGGGCCAACGTCCTGACTTTC
. TRBD2 TRBJ2-1 TRBV9 CASSVLAGGYNEQFF TGTGCCAGCAGCGTACTAGCGGGGGGCTACAATGAGCAGTTCTTC
. TRBD2 TRBJ2-7 TRBV4-2 CASSRGLAAYEQYF TGTGCCAGCAGCCGGGGACTAGCGGCCTACGAGCAGTACTTC
. TRBD2 TRBJ2-2 TRBV18 CASSPLGLAVANTGELFF TGTGCCAGCTCACCACTCGGCCTAGCGGTCGCGAACACCGGGGAGCTGTTTTTT
. TRBD2 TRBJ2-1 TRBV5-4 CASSLRRLGGSGGEQFF TGTGCCAGCAGCTTGCGCCGGCTAGGCGGGAGCGGCGGTGAGCAGTTCTTC
. . TRBJ2-5 TRBV7-6 CASSLPGVETQYF TGTGCCAGCAGCTTACCAGGGGTGGAGACCCAGTACTTC
once . TRBJ1-1 TRBV27 CASSPPLPYTEAFF TGTGCCAGCAGTCCCCCTTTACCGTACACTGAAGCTTTCTTT
. . TRBJ2-7 TRBV6-5 CASSYEGTVLYEQYF TGTGCCAGCAGTTATGAGGGGACGGTGCTCTATGAGCAGTACTTC
once TRBD1 TRBJ1-2 TRBV10-3 CAISDRQGVSGYTF TGTGCCATCAGTGACCGACAGGGGGTGAGCGGCTACACCTTC
. . TRBJ1-2 TRBV15 CATSKPGTLNYGYTF TGTGCCACCAGCAAGCCCGGGACACTGAACTATGGCTACACCTTC
. . TRBJ1-5 TRBV19 CASSPRTPSAYSNQPQHF TGTGCCAGTAGTCCGAGGACACCCTCGGCGTATAGCAATCAGCCCCAGCATTTT
. . TRBJ1-1 TRBV5-4 CASSSHRANTEAFF TGTGCCAGCAGCTCCCACAGGGCGAACACTGAAGCTTTCTTT
. . TRBJ1-3 TRBV7-9 CASSLMRVGGNTIYF TGTGCCAGCAGCTTGATGCGGGTTGGCGGAAACACCATATATTTT
. TRBD1 TRBJ2-1 TRBV5-6 CASSLAGQGSGDEQFF TGTGCCAGCAGCTTGGCCGGACAGGGGTCCGGCGATGAGCAGTTCTTC
. . TRBJ1-5 TRBV30 CAWSVIGWPNDQPQHF TGTGCCTGGAGTGTAATCGGTTGGCCAAACGATCAGCCCCAGCATTTT